Below, 22 T cell receptor beta chains from the same sample are listed, as sequenced in a study of shared clonotypes between healthy human individuals. Using immunoSEQ multiplex PCR, the repertoire was profiled, and TCRdb retains in-frame clones only, with some absent. The sample includes 1 million to 1.2 million clones, about 80% of them seen just once. Sequences were obtained from memory CD4+ T cells from PBMCs. The subset denotes: CD45RA-negative fraction. The receptors come from a man younger than 35 in good health. Some clones in this sample may be carry-over from other donors' samples.

The chain has TRBV2 and TRBJ1-3, with D unclear. Germline V CDR1 and CDR2: SNHLY, FYNNEI. The CDR3 is made up of 14 amino acids. Trimming cost V 4 bases and J 0 bases, with 7 bases left between them. The CDR3 bases are TGTGCCAGCAGTGGTAGAGGCTCTGGAAACACCATATATTTT. It codes for CASSGRGSGNTIYF.

This chain joins TRBV5-4 and TRBJ1-2, with D perhaps matching TRBD1 (6 bases). CDR3 size: 16 residues. V lost 4 bases to trimming and J lost 2 bases, with 18 bases between them. Germline V gene sequence: CDR1 SGHNT, CDR2 YYREEE (reference sequence). CDR3 sequence: CASSPSPTGYNYGYTF. CDR3 bases: TGTGCCAGCAGCCCCAGTCCAACAGGGTACAACTATGGCTACACCTTC.

V is TRBV27 and J is TRBJ2-3, with 8 nucleotides matching TRBD2. The trim removed 9 bases at V and 3 bases at J, leaving 11 bases unmatched. The CDR3 spans 15 residues. Germline values: CDR1 MNHEY, CDR2 SMNVEV (reference sequence). CDR3 region: CASQKGASGTDTQYF. In nucleotides, the CDR3 is TGTGCCAGTCAAAAAGGGGCTAGCGGGACAGATACGCAGTATTTT.

The rearrangement joins TRBV16 to TRBJ1-5, with 9 bases lining up with TRBD1. CDR3 length: 15 residues. V shed 3 bases, J shed 2 bases, and the junction held 2 bases outside the gene matches. CDR1 and CDR2 from the germline V gene are KGHSY and FQNENV. CDR3: CASSQGQGRNQPQHF. The CDR3 region has the DNA TGTGCCAGCAGCCAGGGACAGGGCCGCAATCAGCCCCAGCATTTT.

This chain joins TRBV5-1 and TRBJ1-1, with D perhaps matching TRBD1 (6 bases). The V gene lost 4 bases and the J gene lost 6 bases, with 13 bases spanning the gap. Germline V gene data show CDR1 as SGHRS and CDR2 as YFSETQ. The CDR3 contains 13 residues. The CDR3 DNA reads TGCGCCAGCAGCGTAACAGGGTTCTCTGAAGCTTTCTTT. Its protein product is CASSVTGFSEAFF.

This chain joins TRBV7-3 and TRBJ2-3; D is undetermined. V lost 5 bases and J 6 bases, leaving 18 bases between the germline ends. This CDR3 contains 15 residues. Per germline, CDR1 SGHTA and CDR2 FQGTGA. As DNA, the CDR3 is TGTGCCAGCAGCCCCCACCCCGGTACGGCGGATACGCAGTATTTT. Protein product: CASSPHPGTADTQYF.

This clone was seen more than once but under ten times. V usage is TRBV6-1 and J usage is TRBJ1-5; maybe TRBD1 (6 bases). Germline CDR1 and CDR2: MNHNS and SASEGT. The V gene lost 3 bases and the J gene lost 5 bases, with 14 bases spanning the gap. The CDR3 length is 15 residues. The CDR3 coding sequence is TGTGCCAGCAGTGAGTTCGGGGCAGGGGATCAGCCCCAGCATTTT. Its translation: CASSEFGAGDQPQHF.

The rearrangement uses TRBV28 and TRBJ2-7; TRBD1 might be the D (6 bases). V lost 4 bases, J lost 3 bases, and 19 bases lay in between. The CDR3 totals 16 residues. Germline V gene lookup returns CDR1 MDHEN and CDR2 SYDVKM. As DNA, the CDR3 is TGTGCCAGCAGTTCTGCCGCCGGGACATTCGTCTACGAGCAGTACTTC. Translation gives CASSSAAGTFVYEQYF.

V and J are TRBV4-1 and TRBJ2-5, with 10 nucleotides matching TRBD1. CDR1 and CDR2 from the germline V gene are MGHRA and YSYEKL. With V trimmed by 4 bases and J by 4 bases, 9 bases remained unmatched. The CDR3 extends over 16 amino acids. CDR3 sequence: CASSRVGTGDRETQYF. The CDR3 nucleotides are TGCGCCAGCAGCCGAGTGGGGACAGGGGATAGAGAGACCCAGTACTTC.

The gene calls are TRBV13 and TRBJ1-2, with 7 positions matching TRBD1. Trimming at V came to 7 bases and at J to 7 bases, leaving 12 bases not matched to a gene. Germline assignment: CDR1 PRHDT and CDR2 FYEKMQ (reference sequence). The CDR3 covers 14 residues. The CDR3 coding sequence is TGTGCCAGCACCCTTACTCGACAGGGCGGTGGCTACACCTTC. This encodes CASTLTRQGGGYTF. Together with reference TRBV13 and TRBJ1-2, the CDR3 gives the full variable domain: AAGVIQSPRHLIKEKRETATLKCYPIPRHDTVYWYQQGPGQDPQFLISFYEKMQSDKGSIPDRFSAQQFSDYHSELNMSSLELGDSALYFCASTLTRQGGGYTFGSGTRLTVV.

The J gene is TRBJ1-4, the V gene TRBV11-1; D gene uncertain. Deletions cut 4 bases from V and 8 bases from J, with 8 bases between. Germline CDR1 and CDR2: SGHAT and FQDESV (reference sequence). The CDR3 spans 12 residues. CDR3 region: CASSSRPEKLFF. Written as DNA, the CDR3 is TGTGCCAGCAGCTCGAGGCCGGAAAAACTGTTTTTT. The full variable domain, with the rest looked up from reference TRBV11-1 and TRBJ1-4, is EAEVAQSPRYKITEKSQAVAFWCDPISGHATLYWYRQILGQGPELLVQFQDESVVDDSQLPKDRFSAERLKGVDSTLKIQPAELGDSAMYLCASSSRPEKLFFGSGTQLSVL.

The chain couples TRBV5-4 to TRBJ1-5, with D possibly TRBD1 on 5 matching bases. The V end was cut by 5 bases, the J end by 5 bases, with 17 bases between. This CDR3 is 15 amino acids long. The germline gives CDR1 SGHNT, CDR2 YYREEE (reference sequence). Written as DNA, the CDR3 is TGTGCCAGCAGTCTCGGGGCGGGTAGGGATCAGCCCCAGCATTTT. This translates into CASSLGAGRDQPQHF.

This chain links TRBV2 with TRBJ1-5; D ambiguous. Germline V gene data show CDR1 as SNHLY and CDR2 as FYNNEI. Trimming removed 5 bases from V and 4 bases from J, with 12 bases in between. The CDR3 loop spans 14 amino acids. The CDR3 DNA reads as TGTGCCAGCAGTATCCGGGCGGAGAATCAGCCCCAGCATTTT. Amino acid sequence: CASSIRAENQPQHF.

The chain combines TRBV11-2 with TRBJ2-5; 9 bases match TRBD1. CDR1 is SGHAT, CDR2 FQNNGV, per germline. Germline trimming cut 4 bases from V and 9 bases from J; bases unmatched to any gene: 9. This CDR3 has 14 amino acids. DNA for the CDR3: TGTGCCAGCAGCTCATACCGGGACAGGGCAGCCCAGTACTTC. Encoded protein: CASSSYRDRAAQYF.

The chain links TRBV2 to TRBJ1-4; D is uncertain. Trimming cost V 6 bases and J 14 bases, with 13 bases left between them. CDR1 and CDR2 from the germline V gene are SNHLY and FYNNEI. The CDR3 has 11 residues. CDR3 residues: CASRLQLRLFF. The CDR3 nucleotides are TGTGCCAGCAGACTCCAACTCCGGCTGTTTTTT.

The V gene is TRBV7-2, the J gene TRBJ2-1; 11 bases are a match to TRBD2. The trim removed 5 bases at V and 8 bases at J, leaving 5 bases unmatched. Per the germline V gene, CDR1 is SGHTA and CDR2 is FQGNSA. The CDR3 is made up of 14 amino acids. CDR3 protein: CASSPGTSGYEQFF. CDR3 in DNA: TGTGCCAGCAGCCCTGGGACTAGCGGCTATGAGCAGTTCTTC.

The rearrangement uses TRBV5-6 and TRBJ2-7; TRBD2 agrees at 8 bases. Trimming removed 3 bases from V and 7 bases from J; junction bases left unmatched: 9. The CDR3 extends over 14 amino acids. The V gene's germline CDR1 is SGHDT and CDR2 YYEEEE. The CDR3 loop is CASSSVAGSGEQYF. DNA for the CDR3: TGTGCCAGCAGCTCAGTAGCGGGATCGGGGGAGCAGTACTTC.

The table lists this clone with a few counts. J is TRBJ2-7 and V is TRBV6-1, with 7 bases fitting TRBD1. J gave up 1 base and V 6 bases, and 6 bases lay outside the gene matches. The CDR3 contains 14 residues. Germline CDR1 is MNHNS and CDR2 is SASEGT. This CDR3 reads CASRTGTASYEQYF. CDR3 DNA: TGTGCCAGCAGGACCGGGACAGCATCCTACGAGCAGTACTTC.

The rearrangement joins TRBV5-4 to TRBJ2-5; D is perhaps TRBD1 (5 bases). CDR3 length: 15 residues. The V and J ends lost 3 bases and 7 bases respectively, with 19 bases between them. Per the germline V gene, CDR1 is SGHNT and CDR2 is YYREEE (reference sequence). The CDR3 is CASSSSSQGGGTQYF. The CDR3 region has the DNA TGTGCCAGCAGCTCGTCCAGCCAGGGTGGTGGGACCCAGTACTTC. The whole variable domain, remainder taken from reference TRBV5-4 and TRBJ2-5, is ETGVTQSPTHLIKTRGQQVTLRCSSQSGHNTVSWYQQALGQGPQFIFQYYREEENGRGNFPPRFSGLQFPNYSSELNVNALELDDSALYLCASSSSSQGGGTQYFGPGTRLLVL.

J is TRBJ2-5 and V is TRBV9, with 7 nucleotides matching TRBD2. Looked up from germline, CDR1 is SGDLS and CDR2 is YYNGEE. The CDR3 sequence is 16 residues long. V lost 4 bases and J lost 0; bases outside the gene matches: 9. The CDR3 DNA is TGTGCCAGCAGCACCCCGAGGCGGGGGTACCAAGAGACCCAGTACTTC. Its translation is CASSTPRRGYQETQYF.

This sequence joins TRBV6-5 and TRBJ2-1; TRBD2 matches 9 bases. Germline loops: CDR1 MNHEY, CDR2 SVGAGI. Unmatched junction bases numbered 9, after V lost 6 bases and J lost 6 bases. The CDR3 sequence is 15 residues long. The CDR3 loop is CASRSGTSIFNEQFF. CDR3 DNA: TGTGCCAGCAGGTCCGGGACTAGCATTTTCAATGAGCAGTTCTTC.

The chain joins TRBV7-2 to TRBJ1-2, with D possibly being TRBD1 (6 bases). The germline V gene encodes CDR1 SGHTA and CDR2 FQGNSA. The CDR3 is 14 residues long. V was cut by 8 bases and J by 6 bases, with 19 bases left in between. In DNA, the CDR3 is TGTGCCAGCGGTTCCGACAGGTGGAGTAATGGCTACACCTTC. Its translation is CASGSDRWSNGYTF.